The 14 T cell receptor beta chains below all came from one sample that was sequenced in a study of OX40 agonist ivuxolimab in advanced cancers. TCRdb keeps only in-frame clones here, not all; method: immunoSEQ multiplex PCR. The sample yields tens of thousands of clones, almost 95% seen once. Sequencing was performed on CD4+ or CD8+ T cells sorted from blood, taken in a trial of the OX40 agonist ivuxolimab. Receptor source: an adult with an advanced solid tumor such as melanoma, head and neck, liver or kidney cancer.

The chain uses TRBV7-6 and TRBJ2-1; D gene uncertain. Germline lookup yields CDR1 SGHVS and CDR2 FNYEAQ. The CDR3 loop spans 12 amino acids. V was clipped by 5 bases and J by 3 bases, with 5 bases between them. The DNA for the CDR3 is TGTGCCAGCAGCACGTACTACAATGAGCAGTTCTTC. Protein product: CASSTYYNEQFF.

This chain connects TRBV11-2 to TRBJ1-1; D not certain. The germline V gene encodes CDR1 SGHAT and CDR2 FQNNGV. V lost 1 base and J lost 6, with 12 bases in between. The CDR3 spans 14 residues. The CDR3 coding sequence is TGTGCCAGCAGCTTAGCCAGGAAAGGGCCTGAAGCTTTCTTT. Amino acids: CASSLARKGPEAFF.

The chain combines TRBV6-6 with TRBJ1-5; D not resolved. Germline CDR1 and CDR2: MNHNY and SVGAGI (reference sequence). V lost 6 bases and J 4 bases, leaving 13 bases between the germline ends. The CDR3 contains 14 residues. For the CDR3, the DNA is TGTGCCAGCAGCCGCGACGCATTTAATCAGCCCCAGCATTTT. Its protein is CASSRDAFNQPQHF.

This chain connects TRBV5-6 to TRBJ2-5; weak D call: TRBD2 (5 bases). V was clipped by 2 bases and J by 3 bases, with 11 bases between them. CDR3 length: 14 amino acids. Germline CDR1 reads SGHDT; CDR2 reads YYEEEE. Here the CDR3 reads CASSLLGSKETQYF. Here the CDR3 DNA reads TGTGCCAGCAGCTTACTAGGGAGCAAAGAGACCCAGTACTTC. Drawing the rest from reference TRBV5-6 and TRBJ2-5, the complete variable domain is DAGVTQSPTHLIKTRGQQVTLRCSPKSGHDTVSWYQQALGQGPQFIFQYYEEEERQRGNFPDRFSGHQFPNYSSELNVNALLLGDSALYLCASSLLGSKETQYFGPGTRLLVL.

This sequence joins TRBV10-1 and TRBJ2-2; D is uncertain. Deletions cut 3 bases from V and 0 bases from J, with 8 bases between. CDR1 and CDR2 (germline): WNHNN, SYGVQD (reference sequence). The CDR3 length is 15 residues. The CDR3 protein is CASSDPATNTGELFF. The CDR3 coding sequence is TGCGCCAGCAGTGACCCAGCGACGAACACCGGGGAGCTGTTTTTT.

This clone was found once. The CDR3 loop is CASSRQISYEQYF. The CDR3, as DNA: TGTGCCAGCAGTAGGCAGATCTCCTACGAGCAGTACTTC. The chain joins TRBV27 to TRBJ2-7, with D unresolved. Deletions cut 5 bases from V and 0 bases from J, with 8 bases between. The V gene's germline CDR1 is MNHEY and CDR2 SMNVEV (reference sequence). The CDR3 sequence is 13 residues long.

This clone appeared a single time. In DNA, the CDR3 is TGTGCCAGCAGTTATCGACAGGGGGTCAGCACCGGGGAGCTGTTTTTT. Translated: CASSYRQGVSTGELFF. The gene calls are TRBV6-5 and TRBJ2-2; 9 positions match TRBD1. Germline CDR1 MNHEY, CDR2 SVGAGI. V dropped 3 bases and J dropped 4; count of bases not matched to a gene: 6. The CDR3 has 16 residues.

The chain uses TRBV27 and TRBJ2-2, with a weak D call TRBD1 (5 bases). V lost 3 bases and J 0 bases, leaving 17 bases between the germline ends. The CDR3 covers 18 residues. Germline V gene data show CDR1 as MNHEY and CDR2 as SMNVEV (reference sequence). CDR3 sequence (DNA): TGTGCCAGCAGTTTTTCGGACGGACATTTCGCGAACACCGGGGAGCTGTTTTTT. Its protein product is CASSFSDGHFANTGELFF.

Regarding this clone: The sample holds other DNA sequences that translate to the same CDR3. The chain's CDR3 is CASSLNSNQPQHF. For the CDR3, the DNA is TGTGCCAGCAGCCTTAATAGCAATCAGCCCCAGCATTTT. The V gene is TRBV6-6, the J gene TRBJ1-5; D is undetermined. The CDR3 totals 13 residues. The ends were cut back, 6 bases at V and 0 bases at J, with 6 bases in the middle. The germline V gene encodes CDR1 MNHNY and CDR2 SVGAGI (reference sequence).

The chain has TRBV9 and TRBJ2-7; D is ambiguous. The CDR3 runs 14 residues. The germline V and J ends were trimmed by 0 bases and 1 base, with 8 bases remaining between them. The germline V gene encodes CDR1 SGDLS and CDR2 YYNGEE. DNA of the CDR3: TGTGCCAGCAGCGTAGGGTCGGGTTCCTACGAGCAGTACTTC. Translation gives CASSVGSGSYEQYF.

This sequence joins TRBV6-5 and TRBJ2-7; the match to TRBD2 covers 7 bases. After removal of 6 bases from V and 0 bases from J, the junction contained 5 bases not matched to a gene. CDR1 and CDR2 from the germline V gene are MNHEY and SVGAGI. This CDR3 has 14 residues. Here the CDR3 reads CASRRLATSYEQYF. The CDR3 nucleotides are TGTGCCAGCAGAAGACTAGCTACCTCCTACGAGCAGTACTTC.

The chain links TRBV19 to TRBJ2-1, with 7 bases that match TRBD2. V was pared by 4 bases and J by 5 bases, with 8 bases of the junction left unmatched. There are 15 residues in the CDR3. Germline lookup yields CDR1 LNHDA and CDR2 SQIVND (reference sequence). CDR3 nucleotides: TGTGCCAGTAGTAAAACGGCTAGCGGCCACAATGAGCAGTTCTTC. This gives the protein CASSKTASGHNEQFF.

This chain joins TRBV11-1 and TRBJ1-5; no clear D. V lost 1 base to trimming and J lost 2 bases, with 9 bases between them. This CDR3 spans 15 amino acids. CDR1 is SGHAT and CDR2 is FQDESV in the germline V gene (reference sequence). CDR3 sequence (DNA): TGTGCCAGCAGCTTAGGAGTCTTTGGCAATCAGCCCCAGCATTTT. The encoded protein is CASSLGVFGNQPQHF.

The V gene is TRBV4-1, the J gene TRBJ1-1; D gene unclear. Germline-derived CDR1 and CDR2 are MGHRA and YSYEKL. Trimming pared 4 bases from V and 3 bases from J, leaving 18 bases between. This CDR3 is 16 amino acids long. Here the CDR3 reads CASSPPRAAGYTEAFF. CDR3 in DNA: TGCGCCAGCAGCCCCCCCCGGGCAGCAGGTTACACTGAAGCTTTCTTT.